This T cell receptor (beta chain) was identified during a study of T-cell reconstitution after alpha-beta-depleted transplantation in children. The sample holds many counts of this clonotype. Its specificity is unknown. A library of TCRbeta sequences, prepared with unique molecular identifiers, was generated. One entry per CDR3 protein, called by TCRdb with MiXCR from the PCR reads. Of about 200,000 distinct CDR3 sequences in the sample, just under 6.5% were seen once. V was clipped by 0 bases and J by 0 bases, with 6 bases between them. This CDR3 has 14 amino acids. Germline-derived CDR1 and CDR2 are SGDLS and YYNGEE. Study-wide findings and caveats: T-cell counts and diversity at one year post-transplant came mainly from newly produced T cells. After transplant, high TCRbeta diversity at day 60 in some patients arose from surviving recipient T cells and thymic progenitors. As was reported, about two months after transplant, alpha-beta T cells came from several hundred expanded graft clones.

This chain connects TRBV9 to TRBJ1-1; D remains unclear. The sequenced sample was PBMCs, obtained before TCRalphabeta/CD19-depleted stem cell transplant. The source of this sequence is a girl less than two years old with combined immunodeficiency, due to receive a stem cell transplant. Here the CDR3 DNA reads TGTGCCAGCAGCGTAGGGGCAGTGAACACTGAAGCTTTCTTT. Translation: CASSVGAVNTEAFF.